The clone carrying this T cell receptor beta chain was counted many times. This specimen belongs to a study of shared clonotypes between healthy human individuals. Profiled with immunoSEQ multiplex PCR; TCRdb holds only in-frame clones, not every one. In the table there are about 660,000 clones, around 74% of which are singletons. The V gene's germline CDR1 is MDHEN and CDR2 SYDVKM. With 4 bases removed from V and 2 bases from J, the gap between germline ends came to 11 bases. The length of the CDR3 is 14 residues. Sequenced input: memory CD4+ T cells sorted from blood. Subset given: CD45RA-negative fraction. The TCR originated in a woman aged 30 to 39 in good health. This rearrangement joins TRBV28 to TRBJ1-2, with TRBD1 as a possible D gene (6 bases). Here the CDR3 DNA reads TGTGCCAGCAGTTACAGGGCTGCCAACTATGGCTACACCTTC. Protein sequence: CASSYRAANYGYTF.